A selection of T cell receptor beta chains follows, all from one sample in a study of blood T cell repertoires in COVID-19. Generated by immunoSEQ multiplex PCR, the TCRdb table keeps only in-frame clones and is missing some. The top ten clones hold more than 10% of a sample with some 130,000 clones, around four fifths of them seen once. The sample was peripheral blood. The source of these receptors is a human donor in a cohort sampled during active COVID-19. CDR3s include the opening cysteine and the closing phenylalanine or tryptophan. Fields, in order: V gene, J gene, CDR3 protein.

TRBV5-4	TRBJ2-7	CASSPAGGRGAYEQYF
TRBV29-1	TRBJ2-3	CSVEGRGVGDTQYF
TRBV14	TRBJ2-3	CASSQERVGLATDTQYF
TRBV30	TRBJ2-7	CAWRAGTGVSYEQYF
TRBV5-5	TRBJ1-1	CASSWGLGKNTEAFF
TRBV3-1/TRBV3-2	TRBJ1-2	CASSQDGQGAILGYTF
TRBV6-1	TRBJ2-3	CASSEAAGITDTQYF
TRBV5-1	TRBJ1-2	CASSFQGADYGYTF
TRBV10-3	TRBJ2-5	CAISDPGGETQYF
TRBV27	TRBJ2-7	CASSQDTFSYEQYF
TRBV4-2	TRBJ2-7	CASSLTRGGDYEQYF
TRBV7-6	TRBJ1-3	CASSLGTQHSGNTIYF
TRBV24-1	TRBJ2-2	CATEGGADGELFF
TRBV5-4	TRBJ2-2	CASSLGPAGVGNTGELFF
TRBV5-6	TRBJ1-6	CASSPLGPNSPLHF
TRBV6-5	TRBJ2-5	CASRAGAPGETQYF
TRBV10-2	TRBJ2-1	CASSVPGQGYNEQFF
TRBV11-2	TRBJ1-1	CASSLGGSHTEAFF
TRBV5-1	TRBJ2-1	CASSLLVVGNEQFF
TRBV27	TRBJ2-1	CASARGGAGPTVHNEQFF